Given below is one T cell receptor beta chain in context. Its antigen remains unknown. The data are from a study of CD8 T cells in ankylosing spondylitis. Whole-study results and caveats: Relatively scarce in peripheral blood, disease-linked clones were CD8+. Clones tied to disease were said to be significantly enriched in matched ankylosing spondylitis synovial fluid. Within ankylosing spondylitis blood, a TCR beta motif made up of several highly homologous variants appeared to be characteristic.

Quantitative barcoded 5'-RACE was used to prepare TCR beta libraries. TCRdb called the 5' RACE reads again in MiXCR, with one record for every CDR3 protein. The table records approximately 350,000 distinct CDR3 sequences, roughly 15% of them present only once. The clonotype comes from a male donor with ankylosing spondylitis or in good health (not recorded which). The sequencing input was blood, either unsorted or a sorted T cell fraction (not recorded which).

This CDR3 is CASSPQTSGMTYNEQFF. CDR3 in DNA: TGTGCCAGCAGCCCTCAGACTAGCGGGATGACTTACAATGAGCAGTTCTTC. The rearrangement joins TRBV7-9 to TRBJ2-1; TRBD2 aligns across 11 bases. The CDR3 loop spans 17 amino acids. J was trimmed by 4 bases and V by 5 bases; bases with no gene match: 10. Germline V gene sequence: CDR1 SEHNR, CDR2 FQNEAQ (reference sequence).